The rows below give T cell receptor beta chains drawn from one sample of a study of shared T cell receptors in the human thymus. The data were produced by immunoSEQ multiplex PCR, yet TCRdb's version contains in-frame clones alone and is incomplete. The table lists over 450,000 clones, approximately 78% of them singletons. These same data were also listed under a study on human thymus T cells.

The source material was thymocytes. The receptors come from a boy younger than two with a congenital heart defect. CDR3s include the opening cysteine and the closing phenylalanine or tryptophan. Fields, in order: clone size, D gene, V gene, J gene, CDR3 DNA, CDR3 protein. D genes are given only for firm matches. The size of a clone is reported for some rows only, either as once, few or many, or as a class for expanded clones.

clone_size: NA
d_call: NA
v_call: TRBV5-6
j_call: TRBJ1-2
cdr3_nt: TGTGCCAGCAGCCCTGGAGCTCCTAGTTTCTATGGCTACACCTTC
cdr3_aa: CASSPGAPSFYGYTF

clone_size: NA
d_call: TRBD1
v_call: TRBV30
j_call: TRBJ1-1
cdr3_nt: TGTGCCTGGAGGGGGACAGCCGATCCCCAAGCTTTCTTT
cdr3_aa: CAWRGTADPQAFF

clone_size: NA
d_call: NA
v_call: TRBV10-1
j_call: TRBJ1-1
cdr3_nt: TGCGCCAGCCAGAGGGGTAGGGGGACTGAAGCTTTCTTT
cdr3_aa: CASQRGRGTEAFF

clone_size: NA
d_call: NA
v_call: TRBV10-3
j_call: TRBJ1-5
cdr3_nt: TGTGCCATCAGTGAGTCCGGTCAGCCCCAGCATTTT
cdr3_aa: CAISESGQPQHF

clone_size: NA
d_call: TRBD1
v_call: TRBV6-5
j_call: TRBJ2-7
cdr3_nt: TGTGCCAGCAGTCGCGGACAGGGCCTGTACTTC
cdr3_aa: CASSRGQGLYF

clone_size: NA
d_call: TRBD2
v_call: TRBV5-4
j_call: TRBJ2-3
cdr3_nt: TGTGCCAGCTCCGCCACTAGCGGGAGGGGCACAGATACGCAGTATTTT
cdr3_aa: CASSATSGRGTDTQYF

clone_size: few
d_call: TRBD2
v_call: TRBV14
j_call: TRBJ2-7
cdr3_nt: TGTGCCAGCAGCCAGAGGGCAGAGGGCGGGGGTCACGAGCAGTACTTC
cdr3_aa: CASSQRAEGGGHEQYF

clone_size: NA
d_call: TRBD1
v_call: TRBV6-5
j_call: TRBJ1-1
cdr3_nt: TGTGCCAGCAGTTACCGAACGACAGGGGGGGGGACTGAAGCTTTCTTT
cdr3_aa: CASSYRTTGGGTEAFF

clone_size: NA
d_call: NA
v_call: TRBV7-9
j_call: TRBJ1-2
cdr3_nt: TGTGCCAGCAGCTTAGCCCGCAACAGGGAGAACTATGGCTACACCTTC
cdr3_aa: CASSLARNRENYGYTF

clone_size: NA
d_call: NA
v_call: TRBV28
j_call: TRBJ1-5
cdr3_nt: TGTGCCAGCAGTCGAAGCGGACTCCCCAACGATAGGCCCCAGCATTTT
cdr3_aa: CASSRSGLPNDRPQHF

clone_size: NA
d_call: NA
v_call: TRBV6-5
j_call: TRBJ2-7
cdr3_nt: TGTGCCAGCAGTGACACCGAGCAGTACTTC
cdr3_aa: CASSDTEQYF

clone_size: once
d_call: NA
v_call: TRBV7-2
j_call: TRBJ2-6
cdr3_nt: TGTGCCAGCAGCTCCTGGAGAGGGAGCTACGGGGCCAACGTCCTGACTTTC
cdr3_aa: CASSSWRGSYGANVLTF

clone_size: few
d_call: NA
v_call: TRBV12-5
j_call: TRBJ1-2
cdr3_nt: TGTGCTAGTGGTTTGACCCTTGACGGGGTCACCTTC
cdr3_aa: CASGLTLDGVTF

clone_size: NA
d_call: NA
v_call: TRBV5-5
j_call: TRBJ2-1
cdr3_nt: TGTGCCAGCAGCTTGAAAAAACAGAGCTCCTACAATGAGCAGTTCTTC
cdr3_aa: CASSLKKQSSYNEQFF

clone_size: NA
d_call: NA
v_call: TRBV10-3
j_call: TRBJ2-7
cdr3_nt: TGTGCCATCCGGGGGGACAGGACATACGAGCAGTACTTC
cdr3_aa: CAIRGDRTYEQYF

clone_size: NA
d_call: TRBD1
v_call: TRBV4-1
j_call: TRBJ2-1
cdr3_nt: TGCGCCAGCAGCCAAGAGGACAGGGGGGTTGGTGAGCAGTTCTTC
cdr3_aa: CASSQEDRGVGEQFF

clone_size: NA
d_call: TRBD2
v_call: TRBV5-4
j_call: TRBJ2-1
cdr3_nt: TGTGCCAGCAGCGCAAGACTGAAGACTAGCCTGAATGAGCAGTTCTTC
cdr3_aa: CASSARLKTSLNEQFF

clone_size: few
d_call: TRBD1
v_call: TRBV27
j_call: TRBJ1-1
cdr3_nt: TGTGCCGTACGGGACAGTGATAACACTGAAGCTTTCTTT
cdr3_aa: CAVRDSDNTEAFF

clone_size: NA
d_call: TRBD1
v_call: TRBV6-4
j_call: TRBJ2-1
cdr3_nt: TGTGCCAGCAGTGAGGGACAGGGCCATGAGCAGTTCTTC
cdr3_aa: CASSEGQGHEQFF

clone_size: NA
d_call: NA
v_call: TRBV7-2
j_call: TRBJ1-5
cdr3_nt: TGTGCCAGCAGCTTAGGGGGCAGGGGCGGCAATCAGCCCCAGCATTTT
cdr3_aa: CASSLGGRGGNQPQHF

clone_size: NA
d_call: TRBD2
v_call: TRBV15
j_call: TRBJ2-1
cdr3_nt: TGTGCCACCAGCAGAGCTGTGCTGTGGGGACTAGCGGGACGGAATGAGCAGTTCTTC
cdr3_aa: CATSRAVLWGLAGRNEQFF

clone_size: NA
d_call: NA
v_call: TRBV6-1
j_call: TRBJ2-3
cdr3_nt: TGTGCCAGCAGTGCACTCCCTAGCCCCCCGGAGTTAGATACGCAGTATTTT
cdr3_aa: CASSALPSPPELDTQYF

clone_size: once
d_call: NA
v_call: TRBV2
j_call: TRBJ2-1
cdr3_nt: TGTGCCAGCAGTGGCGATGTGAGGACTAACTACAATGAGCAGTTCTTC
cdr3_aa: CASSGDVRTNYNEQFF

clone_size: NA
d_call: TRBD1
v_call: TRBV27
j_call: TRBJ1-1
cdr3_nt: TGTGCCAGCAAGGGGGCGACAGGGTCCGCGACTGAAGCTTTCTTT
cdr3_aa: CASKGATGSATEAFF

clone_size: few
d_call: NA
v_call: TRBV19
j_call: TRBJ1-5
cdr3_nt: TGTGCCAGTAGTCCTTCGGGACACCTGAACAACAATCAGCCCCAGCATTTT
cdr3_aa: CASSPSGHLNNNQPQHF

clone_size: once
d_call: TRBD1
v_call: TRBV28
j_call: TRBJ2-7
cdr3_nt: TGTGCCAGTACCCCTGCAGGGGGTCCCTACGAGCAGTACTTC
cdr3_aa: CASTPAGGPYEQYF

clone_size: NA
d_call: TRBD1
v_call: TRBV27
j_call: TRBJ1-1
cdr3_nt: TGTGCCAGCAGTTCAAACCACCCACAGGGGCGTAAGAACACTGAAGCTTTCTTT
cdr3_aa: CASSSNHPQGRKNTEAFF

clone_size: NA
d_call: TRBD1
v_call: TRBV2
j_call: TRBJ2-5
cdr3_nt: TGTGCCAGCAGGGCGACAGGGGCCCAAGAGACCCAGTACTTC
cdr3_aa: CASRATGAQETQYF

clone_size: NA
d_call: NA
v_call: TRBV18
j_call: TRBJ2-7
cdr3_nt: TGTGCCAGCTCTTATTCCTACGAGCAGTACTTC
cdr3_aa: CASSYSYEQYF

clone_size: once
d_call: TRBD2
v_call: TRBV4-3
j_call: TRBJ2-1
cdr3_nt: TGCGCCAGCAGTTATTTGCGGGAGGGCGATGAGCAGTTCTTC
cdr3_aa: CASSYLREGDEQFF

clone_size: NA
d_call: NA
v_call: TRBV7-3
j_call: TRBJ1-1
cdr3_nt: TGTGCCAGCAGCCTGCGGCGGCTGAACACTGAAGCTTTCTTT
cdr3_aa: CASSLRRLNTEAFF

clone_size: NA
d_call: TRBD1
v_call: TRBV12-5
j_call: TRBJ1-3
cdr3_nt: TGTGCTAGTGGTTTGGTAGGGACAGACTCTGGAAACACCATATATTTT
cdr3_aa: CASGLVGTDSGNTIYF

clone_size: NA
d_call: TRBD1
v_call: TRBV29-1
j_call: TRBJ1-3
cdr3_nt: TGCAGCGTAACCTCTGACAGGGGCCGAAACACCATATATTTT
cdr3_aa: CSVTSDRGRNTIYF

clone_size: NA
d_call: TRBD2
v_call: TRBV4-1
j_call: TRBJ2-3
cdr3_nt: TGCGCCAGCAGCCAAGATTCCCCTAGCGGGAGGGTCGGGGATACGCAGTATTTT
cdr3_aa: CASSQDSPSGRVGDTQYF

clone_size: NA
d_call: TRBD1
v_call: TRBV25-1
j_call: TRBJ1-3
cdr3_nt: TGTGCCAGCAGTGGGGACAGGGGGGGAAACACCATATATTTT
cdr3_aa: CASSGDRGGNTIYF

clone_size: NA
d_call: TRBD2
v_call: TRBV12-5
j_call: TRBJ2-3
cdr3_nt: TGTGCTAGTGGTTTGGGACCGGGACTAGGGGCAGATACGCAGTATTTT
cdr3_aa: CASGLGPGLGADTQYF

clone_size: NA
d_call: TRBD2
v_call: TRBV5-4
j_call: TRBJ2-7
cdr3_nt: TGTGCCAGCAGCTCAGCCGGGACTAGCGGGAGGGTTGAAGAGCAGTACTTC
cdr3_aa: CASSSAGTSGRVEEQYF

clone_size: NA
d_call: TRBD2
v_call: TRBV14
j_call: TRBJ2-7
cdr3_nt: TGTGCCAGCAGCCAAGTTGAGACTAGCGGGAGAAAGGTCGGCTCCTACGAGCAGTACTTC
cdr3_aa: CASSQVETSGRKVGSYEQYF

clone_size: NA
d_call: NA
v_call: TRBV21-1
j_call: TRBJ1-5
cdr3_nt: TGTGCCAGCAGCAAAGACAGGGCAGGCTATCAGCCCCAGCATTTT
cdr3_aa: CASSKDRAGYQPQHF

clone_size: NA
d_call: TRBD2
v_call: TRBV5-1
j_call: TRBJ2-7
cdr3_nt: TGCGCCAGCAGCTTTGGATCCATTAGCGGGAGATCCTACGAGCAGTACTTC
cdr3_aa: CASSFGSISGRSYEQYF

clone_size: NA
d_call: TRBD2
v_call: TRBV6-1
j_call: TRBJ2-5
cdr3_nt: TGTGCCAGCAGTGCGACTAGCGGGACGCAACTGGAGACCCAGTACTTC
cdr3_aa: CASSATSGTQLETQYF

clone_size: NA
d_call: TRBD2
v_call: TRBV7-2
j_call: TRBJ2-1
cdr3_nt: TGTGCCAGCAGCTCGATAGCGGGAGGGCCCGACAATGAGCAGTTCTTC
cdr3_aa: CASSSIAGGPDNEQFF

clone_size: NA
d_call: TRBD2
v_call: TRBV9
j_call: TRBJ2-7
cdr3_nt: TGTGCCAGCAGCGTAGCTTCTCTAGCGGGAGGGTCCAACGAGCAGTACTTC
cdr3_aa: CASSVASLAGGSNEQYF

clone_size: NA
d_call: NA
v_call: TRBV6-5
j_call: TRBJ2-1
cdr3_nt: TGTGCCAGCAGGCCACTCGTTTTGGAGGAGAATGAGCAGTTCTTC
cdr3_aa: CASRPLVLEENEQFF

clone_size: once
d_call: TRBD2
v_call: TRBV5-6
j_call: TRBJ2-2
cdr3_nt: TGTGCCAGCAGCTGGGGGACTAGCGGGAGGGCCACCGGGGAGCTGTTTTTT
cdr3_aa: CASSWGTSGRATGELFF

clone_size: NA
d_call: TRBD2
v_call: TRBV7-2
j_call: TRBJ2-7
cdr3_nt: TGTGCCAGCAGCTTAGAAGCGGGACTCTACGAGCAGTACTTC
cdr3_aa: CASSLEAGLYEQYF

clone_size: NA
d_call: TRBD1
v_call: TRBV9
j_call: TRBJ2-7
cdr3_nt: TGTGCCAGCAGCGCCCGGGACAGGGTAGGGGAGCAGTACTTC
cdr3_aa: CASSARDRVGEQYF

clone_size: NA
d_call: TRBD2
v_call: TRBV11-2
j_call: TRBJ2-5
cdr3_nt: TGTGCCAGCAGCTTAGAGGGAGAGGGAGGGCCCCGGGAGACCCAGTACTTC
cdr3_aa: CASSLEGEGGPRETQYF

clone_size: NA
d_call: TRBD1
v_call: TRBV6-1
j_call: TRBJ1-4
cdr3_nt: TGTGCCACCCAGGGGGCCTTTAATGAAAAACTGTTTTTT
cdr3_aa: CATQGAFNEKLFF

clone_size: NA
d_call: TRBD1
v_call: TRBV27
j_call: TRBJ2-5
cdr3_nt: TGTGCCAGCAGGGGCCTTCTGGGACAGGGGCCAGAGACCCAGTACTTC
cdr3_aa: CASRGLLGQGPETQYF

clone_size: NA
d_call: TRBD1
v_call: TRBV7-2
j_call: TRBJ2-2
cdr3_nt: TGTGCCAGCAGCTTAGGGATAGGGGCCGGGACAGTCACCGGGGAGCTGTTTTTT
cdr3_aa: CASSLGIGAGTVTGELFF

clone_size: once
d_call: TRBD1
v_call: TRBV7-8
j_call: TRBJ1-5
cdr3_nt: TGTGCCAGCAGCTCGGACAGGGGCGGCAATCAGCCCCAGCATTTT
cdr3_aa: CASSSDRGGNQPQHF

clone_size: NA
d_call: NA
v_call: TRBV28
j_call: TRBJ1-2
cdr3_nt: TGTGCCAGCAGTTCCCCCAGGACTGCGGGAGGCTATGGCTACACCTTC
cdr3_aa: CASSSPRTAGGYGYTF

clone_size: NA
d_call: NA
v_call: TRBV30
j_call: TRBJ2-4
cdr3_nt: TGTGCCTGGAGGCTAAAAACCCGGAGTGCCAAAAACATTCAGTACTTC
cdr3_aa: CAWRLKTRSAKNIQYF

clone_size: NA
d_call: TRBD2
v_call: TRBV27
j_call: TRBJ2-5
cdr3_nt: TGTGCCAGCAGTTTTGGGAAGCGGGACGACCAAGAGACCCAGTACTTC
cdr3_aa: CASSFGKRDDQETQYF

clone_size: NA
d_call: TRBD1
v_call: TRBV28
j_call: TRBJ2-7
cdr3_nt: TGTGCCAGCAGTACAGGGGGCTCCTACGAGCAGTACTTC
cdr3_aa: CASSTGGSYEQYF

clone_size: few
d_call: TRBD1
v_call: TRBV30
j_call: TRBJ2-3
cdr3_nt: TGTGCCTGGAGTGTACAGGGGGGTACAGATACGCAGTATTTT
cdr3_aa: CAWSVQGGTDTQYF

clone_size: NA
d_call: NA
v_call: TRBV7-2
j_call: TRBJ2-7
cdr3_nt: TGTGCCAGCAGCCACGGGACAGAGCAGTACTTC
cdr3_aa: CASSHGTEQYF

clone_size: NA
d_call: NA
v_call: TRBV7-8
j_call: TRBJ2-7
cdr3_nt: TGTGCCAGCAGCCTAATCTCCATCGGGGGAATAGGGGAGCAGTACTTC
cdr3_aa: CASSLISIGGIGEQYF